This TCR beta chain is drawn from a study of molecular identifiers for immune sequencing clone quantification (dated by TCRdb to the late 2010s). At the level of the whole study: For a replicate experiment, the RNA from either 20,000 or 100,000 naive CD8 T cells was divided into five aliquots, and four of those aliquots went on to sequencing. The study was a methods study using CD8 T cells to benchmark molecular-identifier clustering-based TCR repertoire sequencing (MIDCIRS) and TCR RNA copy counting. The full study reports these points: About 2.9 recovered TCR RNA copies per cell were obtained by modeling, versus about ten by digital PCR, implying a capture efficiency of roughly 32%. Spiked-in Jurkat TCR RNA (about ten copies' worth), which is not part of the donor repertoire, was contained in the naive libraries. In CMV-specific effector cells, over 99% of molecules were held by clones above 20 RNA copies, whereas under 1% of molecules were held by such clones in naive cells. Spiked-in Jurkat TCR RNA equivalent to a single cell was reported to be detectable even among over 800,000 naive CD8 T cells. The sizes of highly expanded clones could end up underestimated when identical TCR molecules share a barcode. When barcode sub-clustering was left out, chimeric consensus sequences inflated TCR diversity, with chimeras reaching as high as 47%.

Naive CD8 T cell libraries were made from approximately 20,000 to 1,000,000 sorted cells using 10%, 30% or 50% of purified RNA. Naive CD8 T cells, defined as CD8+CD4-CCR7+CD45RA+, were FACS-sorted into RLT Plus buffer on a BD FACSAria II. To test detection sensitivity, Jurkat RNA equal to approximately ten TCR copies was added to samples of about 20,000-1,100,000 naive CD8 T cells. CD8 T cells were enriched with RosetteSep CD8+ T Cell Enrichment Cocktail and Ficoll-Paque, followed by ACK red cell lysis. About this clonotype: Its antigen is currently not known. As the CDR3 is not closed by the conserved phenylalanine or tryptophan, this likely results from a read error.

The method was PCR. Sequencing used a NextSeq 500. Bulk TCR libraries were made following a previously described method, with the TCR primers given in Table S5. The Qiagen AllPrep DNA/RNA kit was used to purify total RNA. Before analysis, reads from multiple sequencing runs of one library were combined. The authors' analysis ran thus. Reads were retained only if the reads had an exact TCR constant sequence, and the retained reads were trimmed to 150 nt and grouped according to their 12-nt molecular barcodes. Within each barcode group, reads were sub-clustered at a 15% Levenshtein threshold, and quality-weighted consensus sequences were built per RNA molecule. Non-functional sequences were excluded, and lower-count sequences lying one edit away from another sequence were also excluded. Barcode sub-clusters with fewer than 20% of the maximum read count were removed, based on fitting two negative binomial distributions. The raw public data were reprocessed by TCRdb itself: fastp quality trimming at Q25, MiXCR clonotype calling, in-frame beta chains only. Entries are consolidated by CDR3 protein sequence, retaining the most common genes and DNA. The V and J calls shown here were made by TCRdb, not taken from the authors' results. Here the sample has 97,000 or so distinct CDR3 sequences; less than 25% occur a single time. The ten largest clones represent around 0.92% of the sample.

This TCR was sampled from a human donor in good health. Some libraries in this study had Jurkat cell RNA spiked in. Sequenced input: naive CD8+ T cells from blood, with Jurkat cell RNA spiked in. The sample's cell subset or site label, in plain terms: FACS-sorted CD8+CD4-CCR7+CD45RA+ naive T cells.

At the DNA level, the sequence is TGTGCCAGTAGTGCCGGGACGAACTACGAGCAGTACTTA. Its protein product is CASSAGTNYEQYL. This receptor chain uses TRBV19 and TRBJ2-7; the D gene assignment is perhaps TRBD1 or TRBD2, with each matching 5 bases. Trimming costs V 5 bases and J 3 bases, and their ends lie 11 bases apart. The CDR1 and CDR2 encoded by the germline V gene (reference sequence) are LNHDA and SQIVND. Including both end residues, the CDR3 is 13 amino acids long. The only DNA kept is the CDR3, 39 bases in frame from the first base.